The entry below gives a single T cell receptor (beta chain) sequence along with its context. The data derive from a study of radiation and T cells in renal cell carcinoma. The method was immunoSEQ multiplex PCR; TCRdb's version includes in-frame clones alone and lacks a portion of them. The sample has approximately 85,000 clones, about 88% seen once. Time point of the sample: blood 4 weeks post-SBRT, at nephrectomy. Treatment here: 15 Gy SBRT to primary tumor, nephrectomy 4 weeks later. Specimen: blood, collected from a patient whose treatment included radiotherapy and nephrectomy. The source of this sequence is a woman in her 70s with renal cell carcinoma.

CDR3 loop: CASSRDRDGYTEAFF. CDR3 DNA sequence: TGTGCCAGCAGCCGGGACAGGGATGGGTACACTGAAGCTTTCTTT. The chain uses TRBV4-2 and TRBJ1-1, with 9 bases that match TRBD1. V shed 4 bases, J shed 3 bases, and the junction held 6 bases outside the gene matches. The CDR3 is 15 amino acids. CDR1 is LGHNA, CDR2 YNFKEQ, per germline.